Listed below are T cell receptor beta chains from one sample, sequenced in a study of blood T cell repertoires in COVID-19. The method was immunoSEQ multiplex PCR; TCRdb's version includes in-frame clones alone and lacks a portion of them. Of some 180,000 clones detected, 70% to 90% appear once; the ten largest clones hold roughly 25%. Sequenced material: PBMCs or T cells enriched from blood (not recorded which). The receptor source for this set is a woman aged 40 to 50 in a cohort exposed to, infected with or recovered from COVID-19 (not recorded which). Each CDR3 is given with its conserved first and last residue. D genes are given only for firm matches. For some rows the clone size is stated as once, few or many, or as a class when expanded; others skip it.

j_call | clone_size | d_call | v_call | cdr3_aa | cdr3_nt
TRBJ2-2 | - | - | TRBV11-2 | CASSLGAFTGGELFF | TGTGCCAGCAGCTTAGGGGCTTTTACTGGCGGGGAGCTGTTTTTT
TRBJ1-1 | - | - | TRBV27 | CASSSVGGNTEAFF | TGTGCCAGCAGTTCCGTCGGGGGGAACACTGAAGCTTTCTTT
TRBJ2-2 | once | - | TRBV24-1 | CATSDPGRVSGELFF | TGTGCCACCAGTGACCCCGGCCGGGTCTCCGGGGAGCTGTTTTTT
TRBJ1-2 | - | TRBD1 | TRBV7-8 | CASGQGNYGYTF | TGTGCCAGCGGACAGGGGAACTATGGCTACACCTTC
TRBJ2-5 | - | TRBD1 | TRBV9 | CASTLGQGLLETQYF | TGTGCCAGCACCCTAGGACAGGGGCTACTAGAGACCCAGTACTTC
TRBJ2-5 | - | - | TRBV7-6 | CASSLAGARGRETQYF | TGTGCCAGCAGCTTAGCGGGTGCCAGGGGAAGGGAGACCCAGTACTTC
TRBJ2-7 | once | TRBD2 | TRBV10-2 | CASSEGLAGDSYEQYF | TGCGCCAGCAGTGAGGGTCTAGCGGGAGACTCCTACGAGCAGTACTTC
TRBJ2-1 | - | - | TRBV5-6 | CASSLGDYNEQFF | TGTGCCAGCAGCTTGGGCGATTACAATGAGCAGTTCTTC
TRBJ1-5 | - | - | TRBV7-9 | CASSFARGAGDQPQHF | TGTGCCAGCAGCTTCGCCCGGGGGGCAGGGGATCAGCCCCAGCATTTT
TRBJ2-5 | - | TRBD2 | TRBV18 | CASSHTSAIETQYF | TGTGCCAGCTCACATACTAGCGCCATAGAGACCCAGTACTTC
TRBJ1-3 | - | - | TRBV7-8 | CASSPYYSGNTIYF | TGTGCCAGCAGCCCTTACTACTCTGGAAACACCATATATTTT
TRBJ1-5 | - | - | TRBV19 | CASSTSRASNQPQHF | TGTGCCAGTAGTACCAGCAGAGCGAGCAATCAGCCCCAGCATTTT
TRBJ1-2 | - | TRBD1 | TRBV5-6 | CASSLEGQGVFNYGYTF | TGTGCCAGCAGCTTGGAAGGGCAGGGGGTATTTAACTATGGCTACACCTTC
TRBJ1-6 | - | TRBD1 | TRBV6-1 | CASSEIVFRTGRYNSPLHF | TGTGCCAGCAGTGAAATAGTTTTTAGGACAGGCCGTTATAATTCACCCCTCCACTTT
TRBJ1-2 | - | TRBD1 | TRBV11-2 | CASSPGQGAYGYTF | TGTGCCAGCAGCCCGGGACAGGGAGCCTATGGCTACACCTTC
TRBJ1-1 | - | TRBD1 | TRBV6-1 | CASSEATRQGPNTEAFF | TGTGCCAGCAGTGAAGCTACCCGACAGGGGCCGAACACTGAAGCTTTCTTT
TRBJ2-1 | - | TRBD2 | TRBV19 | CASSGTSGSSNEQFF | TGTGCCAGTAGTGGGACTAGCGGGAGTTCGAATGAGCAGTTCTTC
TRBJ1-4 | once | - | TRBV27 | CASSLREGLREKLFF | TGTGCCAGCAGTTTAAGGGAGGGGCTGCGCGAAAAACTGTTTTTT
TRBJ2-7 | - | TRBD1 | TRBV3-1/TRBV3-2 | CASSLRGQASYEQYF | TGTGCCAGCAGCCTCCGAGGACAGGCCTCCTACGAGCAGTACTTC
TRBJ2-2 | - | TRBD1 | TRBV4-1 | CASSLRAGGSTGELFF | TGCGCCAGCAGCCTGAGGGCAGGGGGCAGCACCGGGGAGCTGTTTTTT
TRBJ2-1 | - | - | TRBV28 | CASSPRQINEQFF | TGTGCCAGCAGCCCCCGACAGATCAATGAGCAGTTCTTC
TRBJ2-1 | - | TRBD2 | TRBV11-2 | CASSNSRGGEYNEQFF | TGTGCCAGCAGCAACTCGCGGGGGGGAGAGTACAATGAGCAGTTCTTC
TRBJ2-1 | few | - | TRBV25-1 | CASTMLAGAYNEQFF | TGTGCCAGCACGATGCTAGCTGGGGCCTACAATGAGCAGTTCTTC
TRBJ1-2 | - | TRBD1 | TRBV29-1 | CSVVESGTGYGYTF | TGCAGCGTTGTGGAATCCGGGACAGGGTATGGCTACACCTTC
TRBJ1-2 | - | TRBD1 | TRBV29-1 | CSVDEGANGYTF | TGCAGCGTTGATGAGGGGGCGAATGGCTACACCTTC
TRBJ2-5 | - | TRBD1 | TRBV5-1 | CASSLAVIGQGETQYF | TGCGCCAGCAGCTTGGCCGTTATTGGACAGGGAGAGACCCAGTACTTC
TRBJ2-5 | - | TRBD1 | TRBV5-1 | CASSLALGGETQYF | TGCGCCAGCAGCTTGGCCCTAGGGGGCGAGACCCAGTACTTC
TRBJ1-5 | - | TRBD1 | TRBV15 | CATSPSDRGNQPQHF | TGTGCCACCAGCCCATCCGACAGGGGGAATCAGCCCCAGCATTTT
TRBJ2-7 | - | TRBD1 | TRBV5-4 | CASSAPPGTGDSYEQYF | TGTGCCAGCTCTGCCCCTCCCGGGACAGGGGACTCCTACGAGCAGTACTTC
TRBJ2-3 | once | - | TRBV11-2 | CASSLEYPTDTQYF | TGTGCCAGCAGCTTAGAGTATCCCACAGATACGCAGTATTTT
TRBJ2-3 | - | TRBD2 | TRBV28 | CASNGLAGSTDTQYF | TGTGCCAGCAATGGACTAGCGGGTAGCACAGATACGCAGTATTTT
TRBJ2-7 | - | - | TRBV11-3 | CASSSSVFSYEQYF | TGTGCCAGCTCCTCTAGCGTTTTCTCCTACGAGCAGTACTTC
TRBJ2-7 | few | TRBD1 | TRBV19 | CASSMVGQGYEQYF | TGTGCCAGTAGTATGGTAGGACAGGGGTACGAGCAGTACTTC
TRBJ2-7 | few | TRBD1 | TRBV29-1 | CSVRDSYEQYF | TGCAGCGTTAGGGACAGCTACGAGCAGTACTTC
TRBJ1-1 | - | TRBD1 | TRBV5-4 | CASSLRQGGIEAFF | TGTGCCAGCAGCTTGAGACAGGGGGGGATTGAAGCTTTCTTT
TRBJ2-7 | - | TRBD2 | TRBV5-6 | CASSLARGGTYEQYF | TGTGCCAGCAGCTTGGCCCGCGGGGGAACCTACGAGCAGTACTTC
TRBJ2-2 | - | TRBD2 | TRBV10-1 | CASSEFGAGVGTGELFF | TGCGCCAGCAGTGAGTTTGGAGCGGGAGTGGGCACCGGGGAGCTGTTTTTT
TRBJ1-1 | - | - | TRBV30 | CAWSRGLSNTEAFF | TGTGCCTGGTCCAGGGGCCTTTCGAACACTGAAGCTTTCTTT
TRBJ1-2 | once | TRBD1 | TRBV5-1 | CASSLSGQGTDGYTF | TGCGCCAGCAGCTTGTCGGGGCAGGGGACAGATGGCTACACCTTC
TRBJ1-2 | - | - | TRBV4-1 | CASSQDGPQGGYGYTF | TGCGCCAGCAGCCAAGATGGTCCCCAGGGTGGCTATGGCTACACCTTC
TRBJ1-1 | - | TRBD1 | TRBV29-1 | CSADKAGGEYTEAFF | TGCAGCGCGGATAAAGCAGGGGGCGAGTACACTGAAGCTTTCTTT
TRBJ2-5 | - | TRBD1 | TRBV6-2/TRBV6-3 | CASSARGQGGKQETQYF | TGTGCCAGCAGTGCCCGGGGACAGGGAGGAAAGCAAGAGACCCAGTACTTC
TRBJ1-1 | once | - | TRBV20-1 | CSARQYTEAFF | TGCAGTGCAAGACAGTACACTGAAGCTTTCTTT
TRBJ2-1 | - | TRBD2 | TRBV4-2 | CASSQDGTSGYNEQFF | TGTGCCAGCAGCCAAGATGGGACTAGCGGGTACAATGAGCAGTTCTTC
TRBJ1-1 | - | - | TRBV6-5 | CASSYGGVETEAFF | TGTGCCAGCAGTTACGGCGGGGTTGAGACTGAAGCTTTCTTT
TRBJ2-2 | - | - | TRBV11-3 | CASSFRGSGELFF | TGTGCCAGCAGCTTTAGAGGGTCCGGGGAGCTGTTTTTT
TRBJ1-3 | once | - | TRBV6-5 | CASSYSKAGRGNTIYF | TGTGCCAGCAGTTACTCGAAGGCTGGGAGAGGAAACACCATATATTTT
TRBJ1-2 | - | TRBD1 | TRBV5-1 | CASSEWDSVNYGYTF | TGCGCCAGCAGCGAATGGGACAGTGTTAACTATGGCTACACCTTC
TRBJ1-1 | - | TRBD1 | TRBV6-5 | CASRDRGRHTEAFF | TGTGCCAGCAGAGACAGGGGGCGGCACACTGAAGCTTTCTTT
TRBJ1-6 | - | - | TRBV2 | CASSTDSPLHF | TGTGCCAGCAGTACGGATTCACCCCTCCACTTT